These 17 T cell receptor beta chains originate from one sample sequenced in a study of vaccination and CD4 T cells after COVID-19. Their antigen targets remain unknown. CD4+ T cells that had been cultured provided DNA sequenced with the Oncomine TCR Beta short-read assay. Using its own MiXCR run on the PCR reads, TCRdb lists one record per CDR3 protein. The table has about 14,000 distinct CDR3 sequences, roughly 56% seen once. Treatment of the sample: roughly 11-day PBMC culture with coronavirus spike peptide pools or control peptides (ViraFEST assay). Sequencing was done on a sample of CD4+ T cells from blood, cultured in vitro. The receptor set was obtained from a human donor who had recovered from COVID-19.

A few counts support this clonotype. The CDR3 protein is CASSRGPEGDNQPQHF. CDR3 DNA sequence: TGTGCCAGCAGCAGGGGTCCGGAGGGCGACAATCAGCCCCAGCATTTT. The chain employs TRBV7-8 and TRBJ1-5; TRBD1 might be the D (5 bases). Trimming stripped 5 bases from V and 3 bases from J, with 17 bases between. The CDR3 runs 16 residues. Germline assignment: CDR1 SGHVS and CDR2 FQNEAQ.

The chain links TRBV28 to TRBJ1-5, with TRBD1 matching over 8 bases. The ends lost 0 bases at V and 5 bases at J; junction bases unmatched: 3. CDR3 size: 15 residues. Germline V gene lookup returns CDR1 MDHEN and CDR2 SYDVKM. The CDR3 coding sequence is TGTGCCAGCAGTTTATGGGACAGGGACGATCAGCCCCAGCATTTT. Its protein is CASSLWDRDDQPQHF.

The chain couples TRBV6-1 to TRBJ1-1; the match to TRBD1 covers 7 bases. The CDR3 spans 14 residues. Germline V gene data show CDR1 as MNHNS and CDR2 as SASEGT. J gave up 3 bases and V 8 bases, and 9 bases lay outside the gene matches. In DNA, the CDR3 is TGTGCCAGCGCTGAGGCGACAGGGCACACTGAAGCTTTCTTT. The encoded protein is CASAEATGHTEAFF.

In this sample, this clonotype turned up a few times. The gene calls are TRBV27 and TRBJ2-2; maybe TRBD2 (6 bases). Looked up from germline, CDR1 is MNHEY and CDR2 is SMNVEV (reference sequence). This CDR3 region has 16 residues. The ends were cut back, 5 bases at V and 4 bases at J, with 17 bases in the middle. The CDR3 loop is CASSITPGGGTGELFF. The CDR3 DNA is TGTGCCAGCAGTATCACCCCCGGGGGAGGCACCGGGGAGCTGTTTTTT.

V is TRBV4-1 and J is TRBJ1-2; 11 bases are shared with TRBD1. Losses at the gene ends were 5 bases for V and 3 bases for J; bases not matched to a gene: 11. The CDR3 is 17 amino acids. Germline lookup yields CDR1 MGHRA and CDR2 YSYEKL. CDR3 in amino acids: CASSISGTGGVDYGYTF. The CDR3 bases are TGCGCCAGCAGCATCTCGGGGACAGGGGGAGTAGACTATGGCTACACCTTC.

This chain links TRBV14 with TRBJ2-7; TRBD2 aligns across 12 bases. The J segment lost 7 bases and the V segment lost 4 bases, leaving 11 bases of the junction unmatched. CDR3 length: 16 amino acids. Germline V lookup: CDR1 SGHDN, CDR2 FVKESK. CDR3 loop: CASSPFLAGGPGEQYF. CDR3 bases: TGTGCCAGCAGCCCCTTCCTAGCGGGAGGGCCGGGGGAGCAGTACTTC.

In DNA form, the CDR3 reads TGTGCCAGCAGCGTAGGGTACGGCTACACCTTC. Translating gives CASSVGYGYTF. The V gene is TRBV9, the J gene TRBJ1-2; the D is unclear. V was clipped by 0 bases and J by 8 bases, with 5 bases between them. Looked up from germline, CDR1 is SGDLS and CDR2 is YYNGEE. CDR3 size: 11 residues.

This clonotype has just a few counts. This chain connects TRBV20-1 to TRBJ1-1; unclear D gene. Germline loops: CDR1 DFQATT, CDR2 SNEGSKA (reference sequence). The CDR3 totals 17 residues. The V end was cut by 0 bases, the J end by 1 base, with 18 bases between. CDR3 in amino acids: CSARDEGKTRANTEAFF. In nucleotides, the CDR3 is TGCAGTGCTAGAGACGAGGGTAAGACTAGAGCGAACACTGAAGCTTTCTTT.

The chain combines TRBV10-3 with TRBJ1-1; 8 bases line up with TRBD1. Losses at the gene ends were 6 bases for V and 7 bases for J; bases not matched to a gene: 13. CDR3 length: 15 amino acids. The germline CDR1 and CDR2 sequences are ENHRY and SYGVKD. The CDR3 protein is CAIRGVGQGAGEAFF. CDR3 in DNA: TGTGCCATCAGGGGGGTAGGACAGGGCGCGGGTGAAGCTTTCTTT.

The chain combines TRBV6-1 with TRBJ1-2, with a tentative D call TRBD1 (6 bases). Between the trimmed V and J ends, which lost 5 bases and 5 bases, there was a span of 9 bases. The CDR3 totals 12 residues. Germline V gene sequence: CDR1 MNHNS, CDR2 SASEGT. The CDR3 protein is CASSPGAYGYTF. The CDR3 region has the DNA TGTGCCAGCAGTCCGGGGGCATATGGCTACACCTTC.

The chain employs TRBV15 and TRBJ2-1; 7 positions agree with TRBD2. This CDR3 spans 16 amino acids. Trimming at V came to 5 bases and at J to 6 bases, leaving 13 bases not matched to a gene. Looked up from germline, CDR1 is LNHNV and CDR2 is YYDKDF (reference sequence). CDR3 DNA: TGTGCCACCAGCGGTCCTCTTACGGGAGGCTTCAATGAGCAGTTCTTC. Its protein is CATSGPLTGGFNEQFF.

This clonotype was found a few times. The chain recombines TRBV7-2 with TRBJ1-5; D might be TRBD1 (5 bases). There are 14 residues in the CDR3. Germline assignment: CDR1 SGHTA and CDR2 FQGNSA. Trimming took 5 bases from V and 3 from J, leaving 11 bases between them. CDR3 region: CASSPDTTNQPQHF. CDR3 nucleotides: TGTGCCAGCAGCCCGGACACGACCAATCAGCCCCAGCATTTT.

This clonotype was counted only a few times. The rearrangement links TRBV30 to TRBJ1-1, with a tentative D call TRBD1 (6 bases). Trimming removed 5 bases at V and 4 bases at J, with 14 bases between. This CDR3 spans 13 amino acids. Germline assignment: CDR1 GTSNPN and CDR2 SVGIG (reference sequence). The CDR3 DNA sequence: TGTGCCTGGGCCCTCTCGGGGGCCACTGAAGCTTTCTTT. Protein product: CAWALSGATEAFF. Full variable domain (missing parts from reference TRBV30 and TRBJ1-1): SQTIHQWPATLVQPVGSPLSLECTVEGTSNPNLYWYRQAAGRGLQLLFYSVGIGQISSEVPQNLSASRPQDRQFILSSKKLLLSDSGFYLCAWALSGATEAFFGQGTRLTVV.

This chain links TRBV6-1 with TRBJ2-7, with 10 bases matching TRBD2. J lost 5 bases, V lost 6 bases, and 7 bases had no gene match. The CDR3 covers 14 residues. Germline V gene lookup returns CDR1 MNHNS and CDR2 SASEGT. The CDR3 protein is CASRDSGRSNEQYF. The CDR3 nucleotides are TGTGCCAGCAGAGATAGCGGGAGGAGCAACGAGCAGTACTTC.

This clonotype was seen only a few times. This chain connects TRBV20-1 to TRBJ1-2; no clear D gene. This CDR3 spans 13 amino acids. V lost 6 bases, J lost 8 bases, and 19 bases lay in between. Germline V gene lookup returns CDR1 DFQATT and CDR2 SNEGSKA (reference sequence). The CDR3 spells CSAQPYPPGGYTF. The CDR3 bases are TGCAGTGCCCAACCCTACCCACCGGGGGGCTACACCTTC.

The chain uses TRBV6-1 and TRBJ1-1; TRBD1 might be the D (5 bases). V was shortened by 5 bases and J by 4 bases, with 17 bases between the two germline ends. This CDR3 is 15 amino acids long. The germline V gene encodes CDR1 MNHNS and CDR2 SASEGT. CDR3 residues: CASSLLPGSGTEAFF. In DNA, the CDR3 is TGTGCCAGCAGTCTGCTTCCAGGGAGTGGCACTGAAGCTTTCTTT.

The gene calls are TRBV20-1 and TRBJ2-7; the D gene is possibly TRBD2 (5 bases). Trimming left V 3 bases short and J 4 bases short, with 19 bases between. The CDR3 is made up of 15 amino acids. CDR1 DFQATT and CDR2 SNEGSKA come from the germline V gene (reference sequence). This CDR3 is CSASSPDGEWYEQYF. The CDR3 DNA follows: TGCAGTGCTAGCTCCCCTGACGGGGAGTGGTACGAGCAGTACTTC.